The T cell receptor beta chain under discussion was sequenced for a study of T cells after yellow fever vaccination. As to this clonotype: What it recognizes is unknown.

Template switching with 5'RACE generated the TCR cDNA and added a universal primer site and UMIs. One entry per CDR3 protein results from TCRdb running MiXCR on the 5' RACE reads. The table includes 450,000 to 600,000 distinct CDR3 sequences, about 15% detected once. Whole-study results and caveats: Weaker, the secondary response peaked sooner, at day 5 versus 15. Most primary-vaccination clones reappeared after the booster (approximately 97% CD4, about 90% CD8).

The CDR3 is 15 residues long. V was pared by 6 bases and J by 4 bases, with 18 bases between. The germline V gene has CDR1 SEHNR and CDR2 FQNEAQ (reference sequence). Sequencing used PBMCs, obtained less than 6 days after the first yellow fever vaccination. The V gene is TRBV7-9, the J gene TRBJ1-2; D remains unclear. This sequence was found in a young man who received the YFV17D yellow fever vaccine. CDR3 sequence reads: CASSNFGWESYGYTF. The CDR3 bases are TGTGCCAGCAGTAATTTTGGGTGGGAGAGCTATGGCTACACCTTC.